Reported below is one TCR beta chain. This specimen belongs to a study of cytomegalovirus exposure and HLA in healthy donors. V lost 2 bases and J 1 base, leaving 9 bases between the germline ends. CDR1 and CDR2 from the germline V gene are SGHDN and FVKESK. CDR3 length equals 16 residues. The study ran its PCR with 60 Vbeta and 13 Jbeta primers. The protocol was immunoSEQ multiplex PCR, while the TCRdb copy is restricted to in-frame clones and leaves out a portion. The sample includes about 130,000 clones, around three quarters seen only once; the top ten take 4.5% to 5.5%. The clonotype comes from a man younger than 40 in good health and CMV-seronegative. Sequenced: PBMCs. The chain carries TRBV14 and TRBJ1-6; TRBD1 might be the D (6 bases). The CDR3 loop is CASSQIGQSYNSPLHF. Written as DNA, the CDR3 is TGTGCCAGCAGCCAAATCGGACAGTCCTATAATTCACCCCTCCACTTT.